The 32 T cell receptor beta chains presented below share a single source sample, sequenced in a study of identical twins. TCRdb used MiXCR to reprocess the 5' RACE reads, holding one entry per CDR3 protein. The sample has 200,000 to 300,000 distinct CDR3 sequences; about 7.3% are singletons. The same specimen was also included in a second study, on yellow fever vaccine responses in identical twins.

The sequenced material came from memory (CD45RO+) T cells sorted from blood. The receptors shown here come from a young woman in good health.

This clonotype occurred many times. The chain joins TRBV20-1 to TRBJ1-6, with D possibly being TRBD1 (5 bases). The V gene lost 7 bases and the J gene lost 7 bases, with 17 bases spanning the gap. The CDR3 consists of 14 residues. From germline, CDR1 is DFQATT and CDR2 SNEGSKA (reference sequence). The CDR3: CSVTEGKGNSPLHF. DNA of the CDR3: TGCAGTGTCACGGAGGGGAAGGGGAATTCACCCCTCCACTTT.

This chain links TRBV5-1 with TRBJ1-1, with D possibly being TRBD1 (6 bases). The length of the CDR3 is 12 residues. Germline loops: CDR1 SGHRS, CDR2 YFSETQ. Between the trimmed V and J ends, which lost 0 bases and 12 bases, there was a span of 12 bases. The CDR3 sequence: CASSLDWGASFF. The DNA of the CDR3 is TGCGCCAGCAGCTTGGATTGGGGGGCATCTTTCTTT.

V usage is TRBV7-8 and J usage is TRBJ2-5, with D possibly matching TRBD2 (5 bases). Germline lookup yields CDR1 SGHVS and CDR2 FQNEAQ. The CDR3 is made up of 16 amino acids. The germline V and J ends were trimmed by 1 base and 3 bases, with 15 bases remaining between them. The CDR3 DNA follows: TGTGCCAGCAGCTTAGGGTCTAGCTTGGGGAAAGAGACCCAGTACTTC. Its translation is CASSLGSSLGKETQYF.

This chain links TRBV3-1 with TRBJ1-4; D remains ambiguous. CDR1 is LGHDT and CDR2 is YNNKEL in the germline V gene (reference sequence). This CDR3 is built from 13 residues. V was cut by 3 bases and J by 9 bases, with 11 bases left in between. The CDR3 sequence: CASSHLSGQKLFF. The CDR3 DNA reads as TGTGCCAGCAGCCATCTTTCTGGGCAAAAACTGTTTTTT.

Ten or more counts support this clonotype. CDR3 in amino acids: CASSQGGGLYTEAFF. In DNA form, the CDR3 reads TGTGCCAGCAGCCAGGGGGGCGGACTCTACACTGAAGCTTTCTTT. The chain links TRBV3-1 to TRBJ1-1, with D perhaps matching TRBD1 (6 bases). The CDR3 sequence is 15 residues long. V lost 3 bases and J lost 3, with 14 bases in between. Germline V gives CDR1 LGHDT, CDR2 YNNKEL (reference sequence).

This clonotype was counted between two and nine times. The chain couples TRBV3-1 to TRBJ2-3; no definite D call. The CDR3 has 14 residues. The V gene lost 5 bases and the J gene lost 2 bases, with 11 bases spanning the gap. Germline lookup yields CDR1 LGHDT and CDR2 YNNKEL (reference sequence). CDR3 sequence: CASSKRGVTDTQYF. In DNA form, the CDR3 reads TGTGCCAGCAGCAAGAGAGGAGTCACAGATACGCAGTATTTT.

This clonotype occurred many times. This chain uses TRBV15 with TRBJ2-1; 7 positions match TRBD2. Per the germline V gene, CDR1 is LNHNV and CDR2 is YYDKDF (reference sequence). With V trimmed by 1 base and J by 5 bases, 5 bases remained unmatched. CDR3 length: 15 amino acids. The CDR3 reads CATSRGSAGDNEQFF. The CDR3 DNA is TGTGCCACCAGCAGAGGTAGTGCGGGAGACAATGAGCAGTTCTTC.

The sample holds a few counts of this clonotype. This chain uses TRBV9 with TRBJ2-3; TRBD2 matches at 8 bases. Looked up from germline, CDR1 is SGDLS and CDR2 is YYNGEE. The J segment lost 3 bases and the V segment lost 1 base, leaving 4 bases of the junction unmatched. The CDR3 totals 15 residues. CDR3 loop: CASSVLREGTDTQYF. The CDR3 region has the DNA TGTGCCAGCAGCGTATTACGGGAGGGTACAGATACGCAGTATTTT.

This clonotype was seen a few times. V usage is TRBV19 and J usage is TRBJ2-4; D is uncertain. Trimming shortened V by 5 bases and J by 10 bases, and 15 bases separated the two germline ends. The germline CDR1 and CDR2 sequences are LNHDA and SQIVND (reference sequence). This CDR3 spans 13 amino acids. The CDR3 sequence is CASSPQGLGIQYF. The CDR3 bases are TGTGCCAGTAGTCCGCAAGGGTTAGGGATTCAGTACTTC.

Notes on this clonotype: A much larger clonotype is one base distant, so this may be a read error. This rearrangement joins TRBV29-1 to TRBJ2-2; 15 bases map to TRBD2. Germline V gene sequence: CDR1 SQVTM, CDR2 ANQGSEA. The V gene end was trimmed by 6 bases and the J gene end by 7 bases; junction bases not matched to a gene: 9. This CDR3 spans 16 amino acids. CDR3 sequence (DNA): TGCAGCGTCAATGGACTAGCGGGAGGGATCATCGGGGAGCTGTTTTTT. Its protein product is CSVNGLAGGIIGELFF.

This clonotype was seen ten or more times. This chain uses TRBV5-5 with TRBJ2-1; weak D call: TRBD2 (5 bases). Trimming pared 1 base from V and 6 bases from J, leaving 8 bases between. Germline CDR1 is SGHKS and CDR2 is YYEKEE (reference sequence). CDR3 size: 13 residues. CDR3 DNA: TGTGCCAGCAGCTTGATACTAGTCAATGAGCAGTTCTTC. Translating gives CASSLILVNEQFF.

Many counts were recorded for this clonotype. The rearrangement uses TRBV11-1 and TRBJ2-7; the D gene is possibly TRBD1 (7 bases). CDR1 and CDR2 (germline): SGHAT, FQDESV (reference sequence). The CDR3 length is 16 residues. V was cut by 0 bases and J by 3 bases, with 15 bases left in between. Here the CDR3 reads CASSLARGTVSYEQYF. The CDR3 coding sequence is TGTGCCAGCAGCTTAGCGCGCGGGACAGTGAGCTACGAGCAGTACTTC.

The chain is built from TRBV12-3 or TRBV12-4 and TRBJ1-5, with 8 bases fitting TRBD1. The CDR3 length is 15 residues. V shed 4 bases and J 0 bases; nucleotides not matched to a gene: 2. The CDR3, as DNA: TGTGCCAGCAGTTCGGGACAGGTTAGCAATCAGCCCCAGCATTTT. Amino acid sequence: CASSSGQVSNQPQHF.

The chain has TRBV2 and TRBJ2-2; TRBD1 aligns across 8 bases. Germline V gene lookup returns CDR1 SNHLY and CDR2 FYNNEI. With 2 bases clipped from V and 4 bases from J, the junction kept 3 bases outside the gene matches. The CDR3 length is 15 residues. Here the CDR3 DNA reads TGTGCCAGCAGTGAAACAGGGGGTCGCACCGGGGAGCTGTTTTTT. This encodes CASSETGGRTGELFF. Complete variable domain (other parts from reference TRBV2 and TRBJ2-2): EPEVTQTPSHQVTQMGQEVILRCVPISNHLYFYWYRQILGQKVEFLVSFYNNEISEKSEIFDDQFSVERPDGSNFTLKIRSTKLEDSAMYFCASSETGGRTGELFFGEGSRLTVL.

This clonotype came up many times. The gene calls are TRBV12-3 or TRBV12-4 and TRBJ2-1, with 9 bases fitting TRBD2. This CDR3 comprises 15 residues. The ends lost 3 bases at V and 8 bases at J; junction bases unmatched: 8. The DNA of the CDR3 is TGTGCCAGCAGTTTTAGCGGCGGGAGGGGTTATGAGCAGTTCTTC. It is translated as CASSFSGGRGYEQFF.

The J gene is TRBJ1-1, the V gene TRBV6-2 or TRBV6-3; no firm D call. Germline CDR1 is MNHEY and CDR2 is SVGEGT. This CDR3 has 14 amino acids. Trimming took off 6 bases at V and 4 bases at J, with 15 bases between the two ends. This chain's CDR3 is CASSPRAASTEAFF. The CDR3 DNA sequence: TGTGCCAGCAGCCCTCGGGCAGCGAGCACTGAAGCTTTCTTT.

This clonotype was counted ten times or more. The chain joins TRBV5-6 to TRBJ2-3; D remains unclear. Trimming took off 0 bases at V and 0 bases at J, with 11 bases between the two ends. The CDR3 runs 16 residues. Per the germline V gene, CDR1 is SGHDT and CDR2 is YYEEEE. The DNA of the CDR3 is TGTGCCAGCAGCTTGGTAGCCAGTCCTAGCACAGATACGCAGTATTTT. Translating it yields CASSLVASPSTDTQYF.

This clonotype was counted between two and nine times. The chain uses TRBV4-1 and TRBJ2-5, with 14 bases fitting TRBD2. Germline CDR1 is MGHRA and CDR2 is YSYEKL. The CDR3 is 16 amino acids. V dropped 1 base and J dropped 5; count of bases not matched to a gene: 3. CDR3 protein: CASSQAGLAGGETQYF. In nucleotides, the CDR3 is TGCGCCAGCAGCCAAGCTGGACTAGCGGGAGGTGAGACCCAGTACTTC.

This clonotype was counted only a few times. V is TRBV20-1 and J is TRBJ2-5; D call uncertain. The CDR3 has 12 amino acids. Germline CDR1 DFQATT, CDR2 SNEGSKA (reference sequence). With 3 bases removed from V and 5 bases from J, the gap between germline ends came to 10 bases. CDR3 coding DNA: TGCAGTGCTAGTTTTCCCCAGGAGACCCAGTACTTC. Amino acids: CSASFPQETQYF.

This chain connects TRBV5-1 to TRBJ2-1; 15 bases align to TRBD2. This CDR3 has 21 amino acids. CDR1 and CDR2 (germline): SGHRS, YFSETQ. Germline trimming cut 3 bases from V and 5 bases from J; bases unmatched to any gene: 18. CDR3 in amino acids: CASSYKLPGLAGGRRDNEQFF. The CDR3 DNA sequence: TGCGCCAGCAGCTATAAATTACCGGGACTAGCGGGAGGCCGGAGAGACAATGAGCAGTTCTTC.

This clonotype turned up a few times. This chain joins TRBV7-8 and TRBJ2-2, with D perhaps matching TRBD2 (6 bases). The CDR3 covers 18 residues. Between the trimmed V and J ends, which lost 5 bases and 0 bases, there was a span of 19 bases. From germline, CDR1 is SGHVS and CDR2 FQNEAQ. CDR3 amino acids: CASSAIPTSTANTGELFF. The CDR3 DNA reads TGTGCCAGCAGCGCCATTCCTACTAGCACCGCGAACACCGGGGAGCTGTTTTTT. The full variable domain, its missing parts supplied by reference TRBV7-8 and TRBJ2-2, is GAGVSQSPRYKVAKRGQDVALRCDPISGHVSLFWYQQALGQGPEFLTYFQNEAQLDKSGLPSDRFFAERPEGSVSTLKIQRTQQEDSAVYLCASSAIPTSTANTGELFFGEGSRLTVL.

This clonotype has only a few counts. The chain couples TRBV25-1 to TRBJ2-3; maybe TRBD1 (5 bases). Per the germline V gene, CDR1 is MGHDK and CDR2 is SYGVNS. Deletions cut 6 bases from V and 5 bases from J, with 9 bases between. This CDR3 contains 12 residues. For the CDR3, the DNA is TGTGCCAGCAGCGCTCAGGGAGATACGCAGTATTTT. It translates to CASSAQGDTQYF.

This clonotype was recorded at least ten times. The genes are TRBV5-1 and TRBJ1-4; D uncertain. The V gene's germline CDR1 is SGHRS and CDR2 YFSETQ. The CDR3 spans 13 residues. Trimming removed 0 bases at V and 8 bases at J, with 8 bases between. CDR3 amino acids: CASSLAGQEKLFF. CDR3 sequence (DNA): TGCGCCAGCAGCTTGGCTGGGCAGGAAAAACTGTTTTTT.

This clonotype appeared many times. V is TRBV12-3 or TRBV12-4 and J is TRBJ1-1, with D perhaps TRBD1 (6 bases). This CDR3 is built from 14 residues. Trimming removed 3 bases at V and 2 bases at J, with 10 bases between. The CDR3 DNA follows: TGTGCCAGCAGTTTCCAGGGGCATAACACTGAAGCTTTCTTT. Residues: CASSFQGHNTEAFF.

This clonotype was recorded a few times. The genes are TRBV15 and TRBJ1-2; possibly TRBD1 for D (5 bases). The germline V and J ends were trimmed by 1 base and 5 bases, with 17 bases remaining between them. This CDR3 is built from 16 residues. Germline-derived CDR1 and CDR2 are LNHNV and YYDKDF (reference sequence). The CDR3 loop reads CATSRGSPGRIYGYTF. DNA of the CDR3: TGTGCCACCAGCAGAGGATCTCCGGGACGGATATATGGCTACACCTTC.

This chain links TRBV3-1 with TRBJ1-1; D may be TRBD1 (6 bases). Germline-derived CDR1 and CDR2 are LGHDT and YNNKEL (reference sequence). Trimming removed 3 bases from V and 10 bases from J, with 15 bases in between. CDR3 length: 13 amino acids. In nucleotides, the CDR3 is TGTGCCAGCAGCCAGGCCGGGGGCGTTGGAGCTTTCTTT. Amino acids: CASSQAGGVGAFF.

This clonotype was found many times. The V gene is TRBV5-1, the J gene TRBJ2-1, with TRBD2 identical over 7 bases. V lost 4 bases and J lost 3; bases outside the gene matches: 4. Looked up from germline, CDR1 is SGHRS and CDR2 is YFSETQ. The length of the CDR3 is 14 residues. The CDR3, as DNA: TGCGCCAGCAGCCTGGGGGGGGACTACAATGAGCAGTTCTTC. This translates into CASSLGGDYNEQFF. Using reference TRBV5-1 and TRBJ2-1 for the parts outside the CDR3, the full variable domain is KAGVTQTPRYLIKTRGQQVTLSCSPISGHRSVSWYQQTPGQGLQFLFEYFSETQRNKGNFPGRFSGRQFSNSRSEMNVSTLELGDSALYLCASSLGGDYNEQFFGPGTRLTVL.

This clonotype turned up a few times. The rearrangement links TRBV6-5 to TRBJ2-2; 12 bases align to TRBD1. The CDR3 covers 16 residues. The V and J ends lost 4 bases and 7 bases, in that order; junction bases with no gene match: 7. Germline assignment: CDR1 MNHEY and CDR2 SVGAGI. In nucleotides, the CDR3 is TGTGCCAGCAGTTCGCCGGGACAGGGGGCGAGCGGGGAGCTGTTTTTT. Translation gives CASSSPGQGASGELFF.

This clonotype has a count of ten or more. This sequence joins TRBV3-1 and TRBJ2-1; TRBD2 might be the D (5 bases). Germline CDR1 and CDR2: LGHDT and YNNKEL (reference sequence). The CDR3 extends over 12 amino acids. Trimming left V 1 base short and J 9 bases short, with 7 bases between. For the CDR3, the DNA is TGTGCCAGCAGCCAAGTCGGGGTTGAGCAGTTCTTC. It translates to CASSQVGVEQFF.

This clonotype was seen ten or more times. The genes are TRBV12-3 or TRBV12-4 and TRBJ1-4, with D tentatively TRBD1 (6 bases). Between the trimmed V and J ends, which lost 6 bases and 7 bases, there was a span of 15 bases. The CDR3 contains 14 residues. The CDR3, as DNA: TGTGCCAGCAGATGGACAGCTACCGGTGAAAAACTGTTTTTT. Amino acids: CASRWTATGEKLFF.

This clonotype has only a few counts. The genes are TRBV20-1 and TRBJ2-1; 10 positions agree with TRBD2. The CDR3 loop spans 14 amino acids. The ends lost 6 bases at V and 6 bases at J; junction bases unmatched: 8. Germline CDR1 reads DFQATT; CDR2 reads SNEGSKA (reference sequence). The CDR3 spells CSALGGLASNEQFF. DNA of the CDR3: TGCAGTGCCCTGGGGGGACTAGCGAGCAATGAGCAGTTCTTC.

This clonotype was found a few times. The DNA of the CDR3 is TGCAGTGCTAGACCTGCCCGGGACGGAGTGGGGGAGCAGTACTTC. Translated: CSARPARDGVGEQYF. The chain employs TRBV20-1 and TRBJ2-7; either TRBD1 or TRBD2 may supply D (5 bases each). The germline CDR1 and CDR2 sequences are DFQATT and SNEGSKA (reference sequence). The CDR3 runs to 15 residues. Trimming pared 2 bases from V and 7 bases from J, leaving 21 bases between.